These 21 T cell receptor beta chains share one sample of origin, sequenced in a study of blood T cell repertoires in COVID-19. This table comes from immunoSEQ multiplex PCR, and its TCRdb copy is limited to in-frame clones, with some not included. Among 98,000 or so clones listed, around 83% were seen once. The sequencing sample was made of peripheral blood. These receptors came from a woman aged 65 to 85 with acute or convalescent COVID-19.

The V and J genes are TRBV9 and TRBJ2-1; 9 bases line up with TRBD2. V lost 0 bases, J lost 6 bases, and 7 bases stayed unmatched. This CDR3 is 16 amino acids long. In germline, CDR1 is SGDLS, CDR2 YYNGEE. DNA of the CDR3: TGTGCCAGCAGCGTAGTGAGTAGCGGGAGCTTCAATGAGCAGTTCTTC. Protein sequence: CASSVVSSGSFNEQFF. The variable domain in full, completed from reference TRBV9 and TRBJ2-1, reads DSGVTQTPKHLITATGQRVTLRCSPRSGDLSVYWYQQSLDQGLQFLIQYYNGEERAKGNILERFSAQQFPDLHSELNLSSLELGDSALYFCASSVVSSGSFNEQFFGPGTRLTVL.

This clone was detected a few times. This chain joins TRBV9 and TRBJ2-1; a weak D match, TRBD2 (5 bases). The CDR3 is 13 amino acids. CDR1 is SGDLS and CDR2 is YYNGEE in the germline V gene. Trimming shortened V by 0 bases and J by 6 bases, and 7 bases separated the two germline ends. CDR3 sequence reads: CASSVAGLNEQFF. The CDR3 region has the DNA TGTGCCAGCAGCGTAGCAGGACTCAATGAGCAGTTCTTC. The full variable domain, its missing parts supplied by reference TRBV9 and TRBJ2-1, is DSGVTQTPKHLITATGQRVTLRCSPRSGDLSVYWYQQSLDQGLQFLIQYYNGEERAKGNILERFSAQQFPDLHSELNLSSLELGDSALYFCASSVAGLNEQFFGPGTRLTVL.

This clone occurred once. The genes are TRBV2 and TRBJ1-5; D possibly corresponds to TRBD1 (5 bases). There are 16 residues in the CDR3. The germline V and J ends were trimmed by 4 bases and 0 bases, with 13 bases remaining between them. CDR1 is SNHLY and CDR2 is FYNNEI in the germline V gene. The CDR3 reads CASSVRDWYSNQPQHF. The CDR3 coding sequence is TGTGCCAGCAGTGTCAGGGACTGGTATAGCAATCAGCCCCAGCATTTT.

The rearrangement links TRBV29-1 to TRBJ1-3; D gene unclear. The CDR3 has 14 residues. V lost 4 bases to trimming and J lost 0 bases, with 10 bases between them. Germline values: CDR1 SQVTM, CDR2 ANQGSEA. The DNA for the CDR3 is TGCAGCGTTGCCGGAGGGAGCTCTGGAAACACCATATATTTT. This gives the protein CSVAGGSSGNTIYF.

This clone is a singleton in its sample. The CDR3 spells CASSTGTGLYNEQFF. In DNA, the CDR3 is TGTGCCAGCAGCACCGGGACAGGGCTCTACAATGAGCAGTTCTTC. This chain uses TRBV5-8 with TRBJ2-1, with 9 nucleotides matching TRBD1. The CDR3 is made up of 15 amino acids. The V gene end was trimmed by 4 bases and the J gene end by 3 bases; junction bases not matched to a gene: 5. Germline-derived CDR1 and CDR2 are SGHTS and YDEGEE.

V gene TRBV6-5 combines with J gene TRBJ1-1; D possibly corresponds to TRBD1 (6 bases). Trimming removed 6 bases from V and 1 base from J, with 12 bases in between. Per germline, CDR1 MNHEY and CDR2 SVGAGI. This CDR3 region has 14 residues. CDR3 bases: TGTGCCAGCAGCCGAGGGGGGGCGAACACTGAAGCTTTCTTT. Amino acid sequence: CASSRGGANTEAFF.

In DNA form, the CDR3 reads TGTGCTAGTGGGGATGACAGGGGGCCTAACTATGGCTACACCTTC. Translating it yields CASGDDRGPNYGYTF. The V gene is TRBV12-5, the J gene TRBJ1-2; TRBD1 matches 10 bases. The germline CDR1 and CDR2 sequences are LGHNT and FRNRAP. Trimming removed 6 bases from V and 0 bases from J; junction bases left unmatched: 4. The CDR3 is 15 residues long.

The rearrangement uses TRBV28 and TRBJ1-1, with D perhaps matching TRBD1 (5 bases). The V end lost 7 bases, the J end lost 2 bases, and 14 bases lay between the germline ends. The germline V gene encodes CDR1 MDHEN and CDR2 SYDVKM. The CDR3 is made up of 14 amino acids. The CDR3 here is CASIPGGINTEAFF. The DNA for the CDR3 is TGTGCCAGCATTCCGGGGGGGATCAACACTGAAGCTTTCTTT.

The chain combines TRBV30 with TRBJ1-2; 7 nucleotides align to TRBD1. The CDR3 length is 13 residues. The germline V gene has CDR1 GTSNPN and CDR2 SVGIG (reference sequence). V lost 4 bases to trimming and J lost 6 bases; unmatched junction nucleotides: 8. Here the CDR3 reads CAWTRDRDDGYTF. The CDR3 DNA follows: TGTGCCTGGACCAGAGACAGGGACGATGGCTACACCTTC.

The chain is built from TRBV4-1 and TRBJ2-2, with 7 nucleotides matching TRBD1. This CDR3 contains 17 residues. The germline gives CDR1 MGHRA, CDR2 YSYEKL. J was trimmed by 2 bases and V by 1 base; bases with no gene match: 7. The CDR3 nucleotides read TGCGCCAGCAGCCAAGTCCCGGGGACAGTTAACACCGGGGAGCTGTTTTTT. Translation gives CASSQVPGTVNTGELFF.

This clone was seen only a few times. The chain uses TRBV18 and TRBJ2-2, with 7 bases that match TRBD1. The germline CDR1 and CDR2 sequences are KGHSH and LQKENI. Trimming cost V 0 bases and J 9 bases; bases outside gene matches: 1. This CDR3 has 13 residues. In DNA, the CDR3 is TGTGCCAGCTCACCACCGGACAGGCGGGAGCTGTTTTTT. It yields the protein CASSPPDRRELFF. Looking up the rest from reference TRBV18 and TRBJ2-2 gives the full variable domain: NAGVMQNPRHLVRRRGQEARLRCSPMKGHSHVYWYRQLPEEGLKFMVYLQKENIIDESGMPKERFSAEFPKEGPSILRIQQVVRGDSAAYFCASSPPDRRELFFGEGSRLTVL.

This sequence joins TRBV27 and TRBJ2-7; TRBD1 might be the D (5 bases). V was pared by 3 bases and J by 4 bases, with 10 bases between. CDR1 and CDR2 from the germline V gene are MNHEY and SMNVEV (reference sequence). This CDR3 has 13 amino acids. CDR3 coding DNA: TGTGCCAGCAGTTTGGGGCATGGTTACGAGCAGTACGTC. Translated: CASSLGHGYEQYV.

The chain has TRBV11-1 and TRBJ1-4; D is ambiguous. The germline V gene encodes CDR1 SGHAT and CDR2 FQDESV (reference sequence). The CDR3 sequence is 15 residues long. With 1 base removed from V and 2 bases from J, the gap between germline ends came to 8 bases. The CDR3 sequence: CASSLDHGTNEKLFF. The CDR3 DNA sequence: TGTGCCAGCAGCTTAGACCACGGGACTAATGAAAAACTGTTTTTT.

V and J are TRBV30 and TRBJ1-3, with D hard to call. There are 13 residues in the CDR3. The V end lost 8 bases, the J end lost 2 bases, and 13 bases lay between the germline ends. Per germline, CDR1 GTSNPN and CDR2 SVGIG (reference sequence). CDR3 DNA sequence: TGTGCCCGCACTCGGGTTGCTGGAAACACCATATATTTT. Protein: CARTRVAGNTIYF.

V is TRBV7-2 and J is TRBJ2-2; 8 bases match TRBD2. J was trimmed by 1 base and V by 5 bases; bases with no gene match: 6. The CDR3 runs 16 residues. Germline V gene lookup returns CDR1 SGHTA and CDR2 FQGNSA. The CDR3 reads CASSLRLARNTGELFF. The CDR3 region has the DNA TGTGCCAGCAGCCTCCGACTAGCGAGGAACACCGGGGAGCTGTTTTTT.

This chain uses TRBV25-1 with TRBJ1-1, with 8 bases aligning to TRBD1. Per germline, CDR1 MGHDK and CDR2 SYGVNS. With 8 bases clipped from V and 1 base from J, the junction kept 9 bases outside the gene matches. The CDR3 sequence is 15 residues long. CDR3 sequence (DNA): TGTGCCAGCCTGGAGACCGGGACAGGGAACACTGAAGCTTTCTTT. Protein sequence: CASLETGTGNTEAFF.

The chain combines TRBV4-1 with TRBJ2-2; 9 bases are shared with TRBD2. The CDR3 runs to 15 residues. The germline V gene has CDR1 MGHRA and CDR2 YSYEKL. V lost 4 bases to trimming and J lost 3 bases; unmatched junction nucleotides: 3. The CDR3 nucleotides are TGCGCCAGCAGCCTAGCGGGAGTACACACCGGGGAGCTGTTTTTT. Its protein is CASSLAGVHTGELFF.

This sequence joins TRBV28 and TRBJ1-5; 7 bases fit TRBD1. The CDR3 loop spans 14 amino acids. V trimming: 6 bases; J trimming: 6 bases; junction bases outside the gene matches: 8. CDR1 is MDHEN and CDR2 is SYDVKM in the germline V gene. CDR3 DNA: TGTGCCAGCAGCCTCCAGGGGGGAGGTCAGCCCCAGCATTTT. This codes for CASSLQGGGQPQHF.

The genes are TRBV5-1 and TRBJ2-1, with D unclear. V dropped 0 bases and J dropped 2 bases, with 6 bases sitting between them. From germline, CDR1 is SGHRS and CDR2 YFSETQ. CDR3 size: 14 residues. The CDR3 region has the DNA TGCGCCAGCAGCTTGGCCACTCCCTACAATGAGCAGTTCTTC. Translated, it gives CASSLATPYNEQFF.

V is TRBV7-2 and J is TRBJ2-5, with 9 bases matching TRBD1. Germline V gives CDR1 SGHTA, CDR2 FQGNSA. The CDR3 spans 15 residues. With V trimmed by 6 bases and J by 7 bases, 12 bases remained unmatched. CDR3 coding DNA: TGTGCCAGCAGGCCGCCGGGACAGGGTGCTAGGACCCAGTACTTC. The encoded protein is CASRPPGQGARTQYF.

V gene TRBV27 combines with J gene TRBJ2-4, with D perhaps TRBD1 (5 bases). The CDR3 is made up of 16 amino acids. V shed 6 bases and J shed 1 base, with 16 bases lying between them. The germline gives CDR1 MNHEY, CDR2 SMNVEV (reference sequence). CDR3 residues: CASSLQGYGAKNIQYF. CDR3 nucleotide sequence: TGTGCCAGCAGCCTTCAGGGCTATGGGGCCAAAAACATTCAGTACTTC.